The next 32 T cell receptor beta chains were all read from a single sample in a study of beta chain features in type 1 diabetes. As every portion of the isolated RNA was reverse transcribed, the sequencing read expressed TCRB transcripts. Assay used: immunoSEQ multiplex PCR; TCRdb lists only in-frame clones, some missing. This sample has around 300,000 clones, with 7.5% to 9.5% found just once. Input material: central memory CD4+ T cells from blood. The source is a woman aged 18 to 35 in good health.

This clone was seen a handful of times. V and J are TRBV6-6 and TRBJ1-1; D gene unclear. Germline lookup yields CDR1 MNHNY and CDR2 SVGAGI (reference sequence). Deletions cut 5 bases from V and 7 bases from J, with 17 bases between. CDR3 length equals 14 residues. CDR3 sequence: CASSRLAGTNEAFF. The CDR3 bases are TGTGCCAGCAGTCGCCTGGCAGGCACCAATGAAGCTTTCTTT.

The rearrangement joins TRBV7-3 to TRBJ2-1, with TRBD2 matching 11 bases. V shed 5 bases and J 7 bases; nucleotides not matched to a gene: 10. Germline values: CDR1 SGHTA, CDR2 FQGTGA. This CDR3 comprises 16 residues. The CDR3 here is CASSPAGLAATNEQFF. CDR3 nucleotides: TGTGCCAGCAGCCCCGCGGGACTAGCGGCTACAAATGAGCAGTTCTTC.

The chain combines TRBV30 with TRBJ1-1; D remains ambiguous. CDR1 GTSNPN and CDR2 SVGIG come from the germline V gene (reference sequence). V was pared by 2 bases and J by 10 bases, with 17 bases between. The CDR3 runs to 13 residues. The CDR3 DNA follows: TGTGCCTGGAGTTTCGTGATCGCCCCCGGAGCTTTCTTT. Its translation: CAWSFVIAPGAFF.

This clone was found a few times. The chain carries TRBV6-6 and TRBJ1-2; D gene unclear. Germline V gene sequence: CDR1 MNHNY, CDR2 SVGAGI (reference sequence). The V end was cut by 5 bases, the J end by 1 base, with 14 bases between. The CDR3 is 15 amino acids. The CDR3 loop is CASSPGRGFNYGYTF. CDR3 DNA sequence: TGTGCCAGCAGTCCTGGGCGGGGATTTAACTATGGCTACACCTTC.

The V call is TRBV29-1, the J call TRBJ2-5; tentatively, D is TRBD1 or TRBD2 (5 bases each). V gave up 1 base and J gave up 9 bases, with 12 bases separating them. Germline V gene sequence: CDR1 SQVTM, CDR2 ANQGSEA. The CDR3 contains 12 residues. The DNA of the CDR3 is TGCAGCGTTGAAGCGGGATCCAGGGCCCAGTACTTC. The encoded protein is CSVEAGSRAQYF.

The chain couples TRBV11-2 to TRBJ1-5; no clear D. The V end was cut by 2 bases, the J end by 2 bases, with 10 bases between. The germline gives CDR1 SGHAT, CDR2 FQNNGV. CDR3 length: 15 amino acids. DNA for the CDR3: TGTGCCAGCAGCTTAAATTCCGGGGGCAATCAGCCCCAGCATTTT. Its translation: CASSLNSGGNQPQHF.

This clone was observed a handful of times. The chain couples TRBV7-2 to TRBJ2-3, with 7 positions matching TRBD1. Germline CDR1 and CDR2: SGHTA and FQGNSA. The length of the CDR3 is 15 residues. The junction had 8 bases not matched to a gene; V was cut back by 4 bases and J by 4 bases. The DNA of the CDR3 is TGTGCCAGCAGCTGGCGACAGGGATCAGCAGATACGCAGTATTTT. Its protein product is CASSWRQGSADTQYF. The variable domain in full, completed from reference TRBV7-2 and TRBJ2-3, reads GAGVSQSPSNKVTEKGKDVELRCDPISGHTALYWYRQSLGQGLEFLIYFQGNSAPDKSGLPSDRFSAERTGGSVSTLTIQRTQQEDSAVYLCASSWRQGSADTQYFGPGTRLTVL.

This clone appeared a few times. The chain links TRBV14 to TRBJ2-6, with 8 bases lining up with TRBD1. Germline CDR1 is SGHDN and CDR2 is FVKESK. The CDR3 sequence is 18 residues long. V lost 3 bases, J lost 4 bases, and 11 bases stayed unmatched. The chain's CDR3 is CASSHRSPRGRGANVLTF. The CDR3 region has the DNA TGTGCCAGCAGCCACAGATCCCCCAGGGGGCGCGGGGCCAACGTCCTGACTTTC.

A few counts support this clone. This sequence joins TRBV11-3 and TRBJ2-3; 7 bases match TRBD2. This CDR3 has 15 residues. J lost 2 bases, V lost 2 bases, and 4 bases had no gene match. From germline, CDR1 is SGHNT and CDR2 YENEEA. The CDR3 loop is CASSLSGTNTDTQYF. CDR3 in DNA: TGTGCCAGCAGCTTAAGCGGGACCAACACAGATACGCAGTATTTT.

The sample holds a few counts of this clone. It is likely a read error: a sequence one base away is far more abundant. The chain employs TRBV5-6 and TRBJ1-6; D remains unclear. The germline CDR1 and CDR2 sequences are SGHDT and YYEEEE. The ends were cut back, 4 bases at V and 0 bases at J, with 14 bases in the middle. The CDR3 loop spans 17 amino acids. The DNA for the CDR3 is TGTGCCAGCAGCAGGCAGCAGGCGAGCTCCTATAATTCACCCCTCCACTTT. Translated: CASSRQQASSYNSPLHF.

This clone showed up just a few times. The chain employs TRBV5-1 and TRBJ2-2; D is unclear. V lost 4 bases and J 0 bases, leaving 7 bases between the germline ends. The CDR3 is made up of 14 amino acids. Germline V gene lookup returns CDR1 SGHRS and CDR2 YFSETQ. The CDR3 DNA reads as TGCGCCAGCAGCCAGGACCCGAACACCGGGGAGCTGTTTTTT. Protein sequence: CASSQDPNTGELFF. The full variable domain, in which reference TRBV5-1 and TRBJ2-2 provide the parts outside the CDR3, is KAGVTQTPRYLIKTRGQQVTLSCSPISGHRSVSWYQQTPGQGLQFLFEYFSETQRNKGNFPGRFSGRQFSNSRSEMNVSTLELGDSALYLCASSQDPNTGELFFGEGSRLTVL.

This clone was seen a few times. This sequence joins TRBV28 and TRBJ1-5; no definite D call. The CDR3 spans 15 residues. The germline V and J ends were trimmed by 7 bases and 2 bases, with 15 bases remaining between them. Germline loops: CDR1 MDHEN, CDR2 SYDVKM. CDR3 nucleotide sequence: TGTGCCAGCACCCTGGGAGGGCGAGGCAATCAGCCCCAGCATTTT. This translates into CASTLGGRGNQPQHF.

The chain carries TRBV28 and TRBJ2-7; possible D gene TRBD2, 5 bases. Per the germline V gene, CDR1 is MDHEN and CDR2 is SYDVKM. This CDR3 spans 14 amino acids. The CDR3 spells CVYLERVRSYEQYV. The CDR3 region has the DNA TGTGTCTACCTTGAGAGGGTTAGGTCCTACGAGCAGTACGTC.

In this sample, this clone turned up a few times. The chain's CDR3 is CASRFHDGETQYF. Here the CDR3 DNA reads TGTGCCAGCAGGTTCCACGATGGGGAGACCCAGTACTTC. V usage is TRBV27 and J usage is TRBJ2-5; no clear D. V was pared by 6 bases and J by 5 bases, with 13 bases between. The CDR3 covers 13 residues. The germline CDR1 and CDR2 sequences are MNHEY and SMNVEV (reference sequence).

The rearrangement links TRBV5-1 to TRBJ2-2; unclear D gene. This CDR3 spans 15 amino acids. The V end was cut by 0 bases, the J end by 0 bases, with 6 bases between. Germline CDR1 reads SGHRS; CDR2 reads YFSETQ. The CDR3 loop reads CASSLEDPNTGELFF. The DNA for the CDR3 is TGCGCCAGCAGCTTGGAGGACCCGAACACCGGGGAGCTGTTTTTT.

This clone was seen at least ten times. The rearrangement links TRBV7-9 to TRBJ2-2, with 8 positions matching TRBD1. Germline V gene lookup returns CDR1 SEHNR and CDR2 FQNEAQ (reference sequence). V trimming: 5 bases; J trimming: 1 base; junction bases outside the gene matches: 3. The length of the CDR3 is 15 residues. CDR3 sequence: CASSPGTGNTGELFF. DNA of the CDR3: TGTGCCAGCAGCCCCGGGACAGGGAACACCGGGGAGCTGTTTTTT.

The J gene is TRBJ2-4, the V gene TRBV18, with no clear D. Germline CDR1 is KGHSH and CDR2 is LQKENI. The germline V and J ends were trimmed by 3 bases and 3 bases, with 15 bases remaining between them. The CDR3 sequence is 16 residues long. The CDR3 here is CASSPYLPSDKNIQYF. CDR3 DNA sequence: TGTGCCAGCTCACCGTACCTTCCCTCGGACAAAAACATTCAGTACTTC.

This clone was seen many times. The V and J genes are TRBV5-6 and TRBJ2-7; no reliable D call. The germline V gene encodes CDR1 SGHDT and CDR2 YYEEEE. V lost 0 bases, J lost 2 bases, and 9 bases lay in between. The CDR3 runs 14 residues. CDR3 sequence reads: CASSLGHLTYEQYV. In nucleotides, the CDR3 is TGTGCCAGCAGCTTGGGGCATCTAACCTACGAGCAGTACGTC.

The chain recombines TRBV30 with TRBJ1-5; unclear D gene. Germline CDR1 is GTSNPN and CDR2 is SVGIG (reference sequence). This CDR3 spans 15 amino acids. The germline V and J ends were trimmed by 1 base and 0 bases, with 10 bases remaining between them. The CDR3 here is CAWSDRIYSNQPQHF. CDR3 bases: TGTGCCTGGAGTGACAGAATCTATAGCAATCAGCCCCAGCATTTT.

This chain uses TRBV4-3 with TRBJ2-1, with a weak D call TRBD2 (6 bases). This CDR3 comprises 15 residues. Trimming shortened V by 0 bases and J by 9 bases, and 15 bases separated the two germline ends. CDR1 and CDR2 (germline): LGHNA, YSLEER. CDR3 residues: CASSQEGGPVPEQFF. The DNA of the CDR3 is TGCGCCAGCAGCCAAGAAGGAGGGCCGGTCCCTGAGCAGTTCTTC.

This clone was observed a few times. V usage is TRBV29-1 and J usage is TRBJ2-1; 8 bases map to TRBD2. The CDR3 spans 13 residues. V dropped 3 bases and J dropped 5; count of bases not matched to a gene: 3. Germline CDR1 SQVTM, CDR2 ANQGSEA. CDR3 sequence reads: CSVDGLADNEQFF. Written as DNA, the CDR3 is TGCAGCGTTGATGGACTAGCTGACAATGAGCAGTTCTTC.

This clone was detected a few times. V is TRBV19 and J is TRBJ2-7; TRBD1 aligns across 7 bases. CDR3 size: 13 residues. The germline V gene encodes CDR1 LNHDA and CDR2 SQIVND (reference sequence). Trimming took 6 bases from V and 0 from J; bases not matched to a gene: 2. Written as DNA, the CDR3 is TGTGCCAGTAGCAGGGACAGCTCCTACGAGCAGTACTTC. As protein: CASSRDSSYEQYF.

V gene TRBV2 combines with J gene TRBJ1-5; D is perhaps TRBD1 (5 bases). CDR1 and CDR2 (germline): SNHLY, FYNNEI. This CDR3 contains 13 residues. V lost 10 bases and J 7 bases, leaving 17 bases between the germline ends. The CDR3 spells CAIRVGGDQPQHF. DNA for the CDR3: TGTGCCATCCGCGTCGGGGGGGACCAGCCCCAGCATTTT.

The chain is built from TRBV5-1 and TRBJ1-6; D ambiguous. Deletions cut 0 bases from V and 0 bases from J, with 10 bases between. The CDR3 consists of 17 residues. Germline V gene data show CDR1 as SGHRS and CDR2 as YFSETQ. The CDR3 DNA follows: TGCGCCAGCAGCTTGGCCGGATTGAGCTCCTATAATTCACCCCTCCACTTT. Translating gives CASSLAGLSSYNSPLHF.

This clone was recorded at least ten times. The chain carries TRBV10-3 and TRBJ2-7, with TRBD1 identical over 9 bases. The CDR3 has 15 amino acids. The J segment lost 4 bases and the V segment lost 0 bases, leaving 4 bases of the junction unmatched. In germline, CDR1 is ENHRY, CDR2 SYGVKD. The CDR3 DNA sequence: TGTGCCATCAGTGAGTCCCGACAGGGGGGGTACGAGCAGTACTTC. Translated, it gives CAISESRQGGYEQYF.

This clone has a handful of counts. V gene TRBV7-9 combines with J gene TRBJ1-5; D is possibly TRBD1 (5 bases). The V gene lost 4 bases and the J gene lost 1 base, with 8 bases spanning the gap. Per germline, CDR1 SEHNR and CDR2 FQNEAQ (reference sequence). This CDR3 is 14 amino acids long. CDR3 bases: TGTGCCAGCAGCTCCGACAGAAGCAATCAGCCCCAGCATTTT. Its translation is CASSSDRSNQPQHF. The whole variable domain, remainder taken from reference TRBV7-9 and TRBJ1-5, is DTGVSQNPRHKITKRGQNVTFRCDPISEHNRLYWYRQTLGQGPEFLTYFQNEAQLEKSRLLSDRFSAERPKGSFSTLEIQRTEQGDSAMYLCASSSDRSNQPQHFGDGTRLSIL.

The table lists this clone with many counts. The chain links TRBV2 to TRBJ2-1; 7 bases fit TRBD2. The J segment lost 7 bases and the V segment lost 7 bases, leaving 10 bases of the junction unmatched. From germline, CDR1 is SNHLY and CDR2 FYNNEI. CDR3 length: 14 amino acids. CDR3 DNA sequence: TGTGCCAGCACCTCGGCTAGCGGCCTGAATGAGCAGTTCTTC. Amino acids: CASTSASGLNEQFF.

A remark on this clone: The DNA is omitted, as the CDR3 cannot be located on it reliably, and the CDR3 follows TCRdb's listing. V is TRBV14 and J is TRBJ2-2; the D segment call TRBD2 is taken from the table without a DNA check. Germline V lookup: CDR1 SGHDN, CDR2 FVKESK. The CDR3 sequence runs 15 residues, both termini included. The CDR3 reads CASSQVNLRAGELFF.

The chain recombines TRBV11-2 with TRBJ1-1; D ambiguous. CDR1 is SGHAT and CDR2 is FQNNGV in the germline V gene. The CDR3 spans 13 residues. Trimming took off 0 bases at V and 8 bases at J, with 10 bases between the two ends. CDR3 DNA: TGTGCCAGCAGCTTAGATTTGACTCGAGAAGCTTTCTTT. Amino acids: CASSLDLTREAFF.

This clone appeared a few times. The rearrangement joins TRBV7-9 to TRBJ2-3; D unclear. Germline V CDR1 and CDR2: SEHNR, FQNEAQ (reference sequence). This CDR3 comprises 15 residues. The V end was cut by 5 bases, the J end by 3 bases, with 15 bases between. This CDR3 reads CASSRDPGGTDTQYF. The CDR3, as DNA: TGTGCCAGCAGCCGTGATCCCGGTGGAACAGATACGCAGTATTTT.

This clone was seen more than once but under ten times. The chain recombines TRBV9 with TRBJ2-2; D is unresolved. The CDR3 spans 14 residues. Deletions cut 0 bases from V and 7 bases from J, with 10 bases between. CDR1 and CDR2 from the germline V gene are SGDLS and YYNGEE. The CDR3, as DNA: TGTGCCAGCAGCGTAGGGCGCGGATACGGGGAGCTGTTTTTT. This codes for CASSVGRGYGELFF.

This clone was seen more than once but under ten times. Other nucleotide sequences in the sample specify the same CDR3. The CDR3 reads CSVEGGRGTDTQYF. The CDR3 coding sequence is TGCAGCGTTGAAGGCGGGAGGGGTACCGATACGCAGTATTTT. The chain uses TRBV29-1 and TRBJ2-3; 9 bases are a match to TRBD2. This CDR3 has 14 amino acids. With 1 base clipped from V and 6 bases from J, the junction kept 5 bases outside the gene matches. Germline assignment: CDR1 SQVTM and CDR2 ANQGSEA.